This paragraph reports one T cell receptor (beta chain). Its antigen is unidentified. The source of the sample is a study of T cell clonotyping in hematopoietic cell transplantation. The wider study: Cytoreduction preceded collection of pretransplant recipient samples. Study-level results: Pathologically expanded recipient clonotypes increased progressively from day 30 to day 180 as diversity fell.

The CDR3 runs to 15 residues. The germline CDR1 and CDR2 sequences are SGHRS and YFSETQ. Trimming stripped 0 bases from V and 1 base from J, with 10 bases between. Clones were sequenced by immunoSEQ multiplex PCR, and TCRdb holds only the in-frame ones, with some missing. Of around 27,000 clones listed, under 85% were seen once; the top ten hold less than 6.5%. Time point: recipient sample about 28 days before transplant, after cytoreduction. The receptor's source is a man in his fifties or sixties with myelodysplastic syndrome. Some clones in this sample may be carry-over from other donors' samples. Sequencing was performed on peripheral blood mononuclear cells, taken before stem cell transplant. The V call is TRBV5-1, the J call TRBJ1-1, with TRBD1 as a possible D gene (5 bases). The DNA of the CDR3 is TGCGCCAGCAGCTTGGCCAGGGTGGGGAACACTGAAGCTTTCTTT. Translated: CASSLARVGNTEAFF.